This is a list of T cell receptor beta chains from one sample in a study of a mutant IDH1 vaccine in newly diagnosed glioma. Their antigens remain unidentified. The table came from immunoSEQ multiplex PCR; TCRdb's copy has only in-frame clones and leaves some out. Counted here are around 78,000 clones, 91% occurring once; the ten biggest clones make up under 0.7%. The sequencing used PBMCs, collected from a glioma patient whose treatment included an IDH1 peptide vaccine. These TCRs come from a woman aged 50 to 60 with glioma. Both conserved end residues are part of each CDR3. A D gene is named only where the DNA matches it firmly. Some rows mark clone size as missing; the rest say once, few, many or name a class of expanded clone.

V gene: TRBV6-6; J gene: TRBJ1-2; D gene: -; clone size: once; CDR3 DNA: TGTGCCAGCAGGGGCCGGGACGGAGCTAACTATGGCTACACCTTC; CDR3 protein: CASRGRDGANYGYTF
V gene: TRBV19; J gene: TRBJ1-2; D gene: -; clone size: -; CDR3 DNA: TGTGCCAGTAGTATAGGGGTTACCCAATACTATGGCTACACCTTC; CDR3 protein: CASSIGVTQYYGYTF
V gene: TRBV10-2; J gene: TRBJ2-1; D gene: -; clone size: -; CDR3 DNA: TGCGCCAGCAGTGAGTCCGGACTTAGCCGAATTGGCGATGAGCAGTTCTTC; CDR3 protein: CASSESGLSRIGDEQFF
V gene: TRBV7-2; J gene: TRBJ1-2; D gene: -; clone size: -; CDR3 DNA: TGTGCCAGCAGCGTGGACGCAAACTATGGCTACACCTTC; CDR3 protein: CASSVDANYGYTF
V gene: TRBV4-1; J gene: TRBJ2-3; D gene: TRBD2; clone size: -; CDR3 DNA: TGCGCCAGCAGCCCGCGGGAGACAGATACGCAGTATTTT; CDR3 protein: CASSPRETDTQYF
V gene: TRBV2; J gene: TRBJ2-3; D gene: -; clone size: -; CDR3 DNA: TGTGCCAGCAGTGATTCCGGGACCTTTATGAATACGCAGTATTTT; CDR3 protein: CASSDSGTFMNTQYF
V gene: TRBV30; J gene: TRBJ2-7; D gene: TRBD1; clone size: -; CDR3 DNA: TGTGCCTGCAACCGGGACAGGGGGCCTTACGAGCAGTACTTC; CDR3 protein: CACNRDRGPYEQYF
V gene: TRBV13; J gene: TRBJ2-7; D gene: TRBD2; clone size: -; CDR3 DNA: TGTGCCAGCAGCTTCCCCCCGAAGGGGTCGACTAGCGACTACGAGCAGTACTTC; CDR3 protein: CASSFPPKGSTSDYEQYF
V gene: TRBV19; J gene: TRBJ1-6; D gene: -; clone size: -; CDR3 DNA: TGTGCCAGTAGTATAGGGTTGAAAGATAATTCACCCCTCCACTTT; CDR3 protein: CASSIGLKDNSPLHF
V gene: TRBV2; J gene: TRBJ1-1; D gene: -; clone size: -; CDR3 DNA: TGTGCCAGCTCGAAGGATTTGGGGACAATGAACACTGAAGCTTTCTTT; CDR3 protein: CASSKDLGTMNTEAFF
V gene: TRBV9; J gene: TRBJ2-2; D gene: -; clone size: few; CDR3 DNA: TGTGCCAGCAACTCACAAGGGAACACCGGGGAGCTGTTTTTT; CDR3 protein: CASNSQGNTGELFF
V gene: TRBV28; J gene: TRBJ2-7; D gene: -; clone size: -; CDR3 DNA: TGTGCCAGCAGTTTAGATTCGGGTTCCTACGAGCAGTACTTC; CDR3 protein: CASSLDSGSYEQYF
V gene: TRBV10-1; J gene: TRBJ2-1; D gene: TRBD2; clone size: -; CDR3 DNA: TGCGCCAGCAGTCCCACTAGCGGTGAGCAGTTCTTC; CDR3 protein: CASSPTSGEQFF
V gene: TRBV19; J gene: TRBJ2-1; D gene: -; clone size: -; CDR3 DNA: TGTGCCAGTAGTCCGAGGACTTACAGCTCCTACAATGAGCAGTTCTTC; CDR3 protein: CASSPRTYSSYNEQFF
V gene: TRBV6-6; J gene: TRBJ1-4; D gene: -; clone size: once; CDR3 DNA: TGTGCCAGCAACCAACCGAACACAACTAATGAAAAACTGTTTTTT; CDR3 protein: CASNQPNTTNEKLFF
V gene: TRBV7-3; J gene: TRBJ2-2; D gene: -; clone size: -; CDR3 DNA: TGTGCCAGCAGCGAAGGCGGCGCGATGAACACCGGGGAGCTGTTTTTT; CDR3 protein: CASSEGGAMNTGELFF
V gene: TRBV7-9; J gene: TRBJ1-5; D gene: TRBD1; clone size: -; CDR3 DNA: TGTGCCAGCAGTGGGGACAGGGGGATGGCCCAGCCCCAGCATTTT; CDR3 protein: CASSGDRGMAQPQHF
V gene: TRBV4-1; J gene: TRBJ1-4; D gene: TRBD1; clone size: -; CDR3 DNA: TGCGCCAGCAGCCATTCTCCGGGACAGGGGGCGGGCGAAAAACTGTTTTTT; CDR3 protein: CASSHSPGQGAGEKLFF
V gene: TRBV28; J gene: TRBJ2-5; D gene: TRBD1; clone size: -; CDR3 DNA: TGTGCCAGCAGGACAGGGGAATGGAGAGAGACCCAGTACTTC; CDR3 protein: CASRTGEWRETQYF
V gene: TRBV28; J gene: TRBJ1-1; D gene: -; clone size: -; CDR3 DNA: TGTGCCAGCAGTCCCCTCAGGGACACTGAAGCTTTCTTT; CDR3 protein: CASSPLRDTEAFF
V gene: TRBV12-5; J gene: TRBJ2-3; D gene: TRBD2; clone size: -; CDR3 DNA: TGTGCTAGTAGACTAGCGGGAGGCCCCGGAGATACGCAGTATTTT; CDR3 protein: CASRLAGGPGDTQYF
V gene: TRBV7-9; J gene: TRBJ2-1; D gene: TRBD2; clone size: -; CDR3 DNA: TGTGCCAGCAGCTTATGGGGGGCTAGCGGGAGGGAAAATGAGCAGTTCTTC; CDR3 protein: CASSLWGASGRENEQFF
V gene: TRBV28; J gene: TRBJ2-7; D gene: -; clone size: -; CDR3 DNA: TGTGCCAGCAGTTCTACATGGAGCTCCTACGAGCAGTACTTC; CDR3 protein: CASSSTWSSYEQYF
V gene: TRBV5-1; J gene: TRBJ2-3; D gene: -; clone size: -; CDR3 DNA: TGCGCCAGCAGCTTGGAACAGGGCACAGATACGCAGTATTTT; CDR3 protein: CASSLEQGTDTQYF
V gene: TRBV5-1; J gene: TRBJ2-3; D gene: -; clone size: -; CDR3 DNA: TGCGCCAGCAGCTTGGCGACAGGAAATGGGGATACGCAGTATTTT; CDR3 protein: CASSLATGNGDTQYF
V gene: TRBV30; J gene: TRBJ2-3; D gene: -; clone size: few; CDR3 DNA: TGTGCCTGGATGTACGGGTTCAGCACAGATACGCAGTATTTT; CDR3 protein: CAWMYGFSTDTQYF
V gene: TRBV7-6; J gene: TRBJ1-5; D gene: -; clone size: few; CDR3 DNA: TGTGCCAGCAGCTTAGCGTCGTTCCCTGGGCAGCCCCAGCATTTT; CDR3 protein: CASSLASFPGQPQHF
V gene: TRBV18; J gene: TRBJ1-2; D gene: -; clone size: -; CDR3 DNA: TGTGCCAGCTCACCACCCCGCAACTATGGCTACACCTTC; CDR3 protein: CASSPPRNYGYTF
V gene: TRBV6-1; J gene: TRBJ2-2; D gene: -; clone size: -; CDR3 DNA: TGTGCCAGCAGTGGAAGACTCACCGGGGAGCTGTTTTTT; CDR3 protein: CASSGRLTGELFF
V gene: TRBV29-1; J gene: TRBJ2-5; D gene: TRBD2; clone size: -; CDR3 DNA: TGCAGCGTTGAACTCGGGGGAGGGGAGACCCAGTACTTC; CDR3 protein: CSVELGGGETQYF
V gene: TRBV4-1; J gene: TRBJ2-1; D gene: -; clone size: few; CDR3 DNA: TGCGCCAGCAGCCCCTTTGACAGACGTCGGGGGAATGAGCAGTTCTTC; CDR3 protein: CASSPFDRRRGNEQFF
V gene: TRBV7-3; J gene: TRBJ1-3; D gene: -; clone size: -; CDR3 DNA: TGTGCCAGCAGCTTAACGGACGGTGGAAACACCATATATTTT; CDR3 protein: CASSLTDGGNTIYF
V gene: TRBV13; J gene: TRBJ1-2; D gene: -; clone size: -; CDR3 DNA: TGTGCCAGCACTTATAGGGGAGGCTACACCTTC; CDR3 protein: CASTYRGGYTF
V gene: TRBV6-1; J gene: TRBJ2-7; D gene: TRBD2; clone size: -; CDR3 DNA: TGTGCCAGCAGTGAAGGGACCTTAGCGGGAACCTACGAGCAGTACTTC; CDR3 protein: CASSEGTLAGTYEQYF
V gene: TRBV7-3; J gene: TRBJ2-1; D gene: -; clone size: -; CDR3 DNA: TGTGCCAGCAGCTTAGGCTACGGGGCCTACAATGAGCAGTTCTTC; CDR3 protein: CASSLGYGAYNEQFF
V gene: TRBV7-9; J gene: TRBJ2-5; D gene: -; clone size: -; CDR3 DNA: TGTGCCAGCAGCCTGGAGAGGACAGCGTACCAAGAGACCCAGTACTTC; CDR3 protein: CASSLERTAYQETQYF
V gene: TRBV7-9; J gene: TRBJ1-1; D gene: -; clone size: -; CDR3 DNA: TGTGCCAGCAGTTACCGGACAGATGAACCCCTGAACACTGAAGCTTTCTTT; CDR3 protein: CASSYRTDEPLNTEAFF
V gene: TRBV11-3; J gene: TRBJ1-2; D gene: TRBD1; clone size: -; CDR3 DNA: TGTGCCAGCAGCTTAGATCAGGGACAGTCGAACTATGGCTACACCTTC; CDR3 protein: CASSLDQGQSNYGYTF
V gene: TRBV6-1; J gene: TRBJ1-2; D gene: -; clone size: once; CDR3 DNA: TGTGCCAGCAGTGAAGGCGAAATCTATGGCTACACCTTC; CDR3 protein: CASSEGEIYGYTF
V gene: TRBV19; J gene: TRBJ2-5; D gene: -; clone size: -; CDR3 DNA: TGTGCCAGTAGTGAAACAGCCTCGTCGGAGACCCAGTACTTC; CDR3 protein: CASSETASSETQYF